A single sample gave rise to the 11 T cell receptor beta chains below, sequenced in a study of T cells in Graves' hyperthyroidism and ophthalmopathy. The CDR3 regions of TCR beta were amplified from RNA transcripts. With the HTBI primer set, the TCR CDR3 went through a first round of RT-PCR. From the multiplex PCR reads, TCRdb called clonotypes with MiXCR, one entry per CDR3 protein. The sample yields some 460,000 distinct CDR3 sequences, 15% to 19% seen once. The source material was blood. These receptors were collected from a woman aged 18-29 years with Graves' hyperthyroidism.

As concerns this clonotype: At one boundary the junction diverges from the germline segment, which might be a read error. This chain links TRBV30 with TRBJ1-3, with 11 nucleotides matching TRBD1. Germline V gene data show CDR1 as GTSNPN and CDR2 as SVGIG (reference sequence). The CDR3 runs 14 residues. CDR3 in DNA: TGTGCCTGGACCGGACAGGGGGCCCGAAACACCGTATATTTT. It codes for CAWTGQGARNTVYF. The complete variable domain, with remaining parts taken from reference TRBV30 and TRBJ1-3, reads SQTIHQWPATLVQPVGSPLSLECTVEGTSNPNLYWYRQAAGRGLQLLFYSVGIGQISSEVPQNLSASRPQDRQFILSSKKLLLSDSGFYLCAWTGQGARNTVYFGEGSWLTVV.

This clonotype has ten or more counts. The V gene is TRBV10-3, the J gene TRBJ2-5; TRBD1 might be the D (6 bases). CDR1 ENHRY and CDR2 SYGVKD come from the germline V gene. V lost 7 bases to trimming and J lost 0 bases, with 15 bases between them. This CDR3 is built from 15 residues. CDR3 region: CAIMSGQSNQETQYF. CDR3 bases: TGTGCCATCATGAGTGGACAGTCTAACCAAGAGACCCAGTACTTC.

This clonotype appeared many times. The rearrangement links TRBV11-2 to TRBJ1-2; unclear D gene. V dropped 0 bases and J dropped 0 bases, with 5 bases sitting between them. Germline CDR1 and CDR2: SGHAT and FQNNGV. The CDR3 sequence is 14 residues long. The CDR3: CASSLEIANYGYTF. CDR3 nucleotides: TGTGCCAGCAGCTTAGAGATAGCTAACTATGGCTACACCTTC.

In its sample, this clonotype was seen a few times. This rearrangement joins TRBV6-1 to TRBJ2-5; D perhaps matches TRBD2 (6 bases). Germline loops: CDR1 MNHNS, CDR2 SASEGT. This CDR3 comprises 12 residues. The V and J ends lost 2 bases and 9 bases respectively, with 10 bases between them. The CDR3 DNA sequence: TGTGCCAGCAGTGAACAGGGAGGCCCCCAGTACTTC. This encodes CASSEQGGPQYF.

The table lists this clonotype with a few counts. The rearrangement uses TRBV9 and TRBJ2-1, with 11 bases fitting TRBD2. Germline-derived CDR1 and CDR2 are SGDLS and YYNGEE. The CDR3 has 18 amino acids. Trimming removed 7 bases from V and 2 bases from J; junction bases left unmatched: 14. In nucleotides, the CDR3 is TGTGCCAGCGGCGGGGGGACTAGCGGCCCCAAAACCTACAATGAGCAGTTCTTC. It specifies CASGGGTSGPKTYNEQFF.

This clonotype showed up many times. The gene calls are TRBV12-3 or TRBV12-4 and TRBJ2-7; TRBD1 aligns across 10 bases. There are 15 residues in the CDR3. J lost 5 bases, V lost 5 bases, and 9 bases had no gene match. The CDR3 sequence: CASSPLTGGRDEQYF. The CDR3 DNA reads TGTGCCAGCAGTCCGCTGACAGGGGGCAGGGACGAGCAGTACTTC.

This clonotype occurred many times. The chain joins TRBV11-2 to TRBJ2-7; TRBD1 is a possible D gene (6 bases). The CDR3 length is 12 residues. The germline V and J ends were trimmed by 4 bases and 5 bases, with 9 bases remaining between them. Germline V gene sequence: CDR1 SGHAT, CDR2 FQNNGV. CDR3 sequence: CASSSQGDEQYF. The CDR3, as DNA: TGTGCCAGCAGCTCACAGGGTGACGAGCAGTACTTC.

This clonotype was observed a few times. The chain combines TRBV5-6 with TRBJ1-1; possibly TRBD1 for D (5 bases). The V and J ends lost 3 bases and 1 base respectively, with 10 bases between them. CDR3 length: 14 amino acids. Germline lookup yields CDR1 SGHDT and CDR2 YYEEEE. CDR3 amino acids: CASSYRSGNTEAFF. DNA for the CDR3: TGTGCCAGCAGCTACAGGTCGGGGAACACTGAAGCTTTCTTT.

This clonotype was seen a handful of times. The CDR3 is CASDQGLNYGYTF. As DNA, the CDR3 is TGTGCCTCCGATCAGGGACTCAACTATGGCTACACCTTC. J is TRBJ1-2 and V is TRBV30; maybe TRBD1 (5 bases). The CDR3 totals 13 residues. Trimming stripped 7 bases from V and 2 bases from J, with 14 bases between. In germline, CDR1 is GTSNPN, CDR2 SVGIG (reference sequence).

This clonotype was observed at least ten times. The gene calls are TRBV7-3 and TRBJ1-6; 7 positions agree with TRBD1. The CDR3 has 16 residues. The J segment lost 9 bases and the V segment lost 5 bases, leaving 13 bases of the junction unmatched. CDR1 is SGHTA and CDR2 is FQGTGA in the germline V gene. In DNA, the CDR3 is TGTGCCAGCAGCGCCCAAGACAGGGTACAGGGTTCACCCCTCCACTTT. It translates to CASSAQDRVQGSPLHF.

This clonotype was seen once. This chain uses TRBV15 with TRBJ2-1; D is perhaps TRBD2 (6 bases). The J call is in doubt because the DNA end fits TRBJ2-7 better. The CDR3 totals 16 residues. The germline CDR1 and CDR2 sequences are LNHNV and YYDKDF (reference sequence). Here the CDR3 DNA reads TGTGCCACCAGCGCCTGGGACTTGAGCTCCTACAATGAGCAGTACTTC. The encoded protein is CATSAWDLSSYNEQYF.